Reported below is one T cell receptor (beta chain). Alongside a J-beta primer mix, a sample-barcoded 5' primer served in a second PCR lasting roughly 6 to 11 cycles. A single record per CDR3 protein comes from TCRdb applying MiXCR to the 5' RACE reads. The data show some 850,000 distinct CDR3 sequences, about a quarter seen once. This entry belongs to a study of blood T cells in healthy people across ages. V was trimmed by 6 bases and J by 3 bases, leaving 12 bases between them. CDR3 length equals 13 residues. These data also formed part of another study, on T cells of mothers and their children.

The chain employs TRBV12-3 or TRBV12-4 and TRBJ2-7, with D unclear. This clonotype originated in a boy aged 5-17 years in good health. Source material: blood. The CDR3 bases are TGTGCCAGCAGCCCGGCCGGGTACTACGAGCAGTACTTC. Translating gives CASSPAGYYEQYF.